The 20 T cell receptor beta chains in this list originate from one sample, sequenced in a study of tumor-infiltrating lymphocytes in primary liver carcinoma. It was from about 19-30 mg of unsorted bulk tissue that RNA and DNA were co-extracted. The investigators made TCR beta cDNA from roughly 0.45 ug total RNA, using a constant-region primer. Slightly modified ARM-PCR with three nested multiplex PCR rounds yielded TCR beta libraries. Primers for the first two PCR rounds were TRBV1-TRBV30 forward primers and a C-beta reverse primer (roughly 10 cycles per round). TCRdb re-called the multiplex PCR reads through MiXCR, storing one row per CDR3 protein. In the table there are around 80,000 distinct CDR3 sequences, approximately 77% of which are singletons. Sequencing was done on a sample of liver tumor tissue from sampling region 1. Subset reported: tumor region T1, superior pole. These receptors originate from a man aged 35 to 55 with primary liver carcinoma and hepatitis B virus infection.

By share, this clonotype ranks as medium-sized. V gene TRBV12-3 or TRBV12-4 combines with J gene TRBJ2-3; no clear D. The CDR3 covers 11 residues. V was pared by 6 bases and J by 3 bases, with 4 bases between. The CDR3 sequence is CASRTTDTQYF. The CDR3 DNA is TGTGCCAGCAGGACAACAGATACGCAGTATTTT.

This clonotype was seen repeatedly, ten times or more. CDR3 amino acids: CAISLTSIVTDTQYF. The CDR3, as DNA: TGTGCCATCAGTCTGACTAGCATAGTAACAGATACGCAGTATTTT. This rearrangement joins TRBV10-3 to TRBJ2-3; 7 positions match TRBD2. This CDR3 has 15 residues. The germline V gene has CDR1 ENHRY and CDR2 SYGVKD. The ends lost 5 bases at V and 3 bases at J; junction bases unmatched: 8.

This chain connects TRBV4-1 to TRBJ2-7; perhaps TRBD2 as D (5 bases). The CDR3 spans 15 residues. The germline CDR1 and CDR2 sequences are MGHRA and YSYEKL. Trimming took off 0 bases at V and 1 base at J, with 10 bases between the two ends. CDR3 in amino acids: CASSQELTGSYEQYF. For the CDR3, the DNA is TGCGCCAGCAGCCAAGAGTTAACGGGGTCCTACGAGCAGTACTTC.

Worth noting for this clonotype: One junction end does not reproduce the germline sequence, and a read error may be involved. This chain connects TRBV12-3 or TRBV12-4 to TRBJ2-7; TRBD1 matches at 7 bases. This CDR3 comprises 13 residues. The CDR3 is CASKPGQSYEEYF. Written as DNA, the CDR3 is TGTGCTAGCAAACCGGGACAGTCCTACGAGGAGTACTTC.

J is TRBJ1-2 and V is TRBV28; D is unclear. The CDR3 runs to 13 residues. V was trimmed by 10 bases and J by 5 bases, leaving 17 bases between them. The V gene's germline CDR1 is MDHEN and CDR2 SYDVKM. CDR3 DNA: TGTGCCACCCGGAATTCTGGGAATTATGGCTACACCTTC. The encoded protein is CATRNSGNYGYTF.

The V gene is TRBV11-2, the J gene TRBJ1-1; possible D gene TRBD1, 6 bases. CDR1 is SGHAT, CDR2 FQNNGV, per germline. This CDR3 comprises 17 residues. CDR3 amino acids: CVSGRMGGHGFGTEAFF. CDR3 in DNA: TGTGTTAGCGGCCGAATGGGGGGACATGGGTTCGGCACTGAAGCTTTCTTT.

This clonotype was counted at least ten times. The rearrangement joins TRBV5-5 to TRBJ2-2, with 9 bases that match TRBD1. The CDR3 has 13 residues. CDR1 SGHKS and CDR2 YYEKEE come from the germline V gene (reference sequence). After removal of 4 bases from V and 7 bases from J, the junction contained 2 bases not matched to a gene. The CDR3 spells CASSQDRGGELFF. The CDR3 nucleotides are TGTGCCAGCAGCCAGGACAGGGGCGGGGAGCTGTTTTTT. Complete variable domain (other parts from reference TRBV5-5 and TRBJ2-2): DAGVTQSPTHLIKTRGQQVTLRCSPISGHKSVSWYQQVLGQGPQFIFQYYEKEERGRGNFPDRFSARQFPNYSSELNVNALLLGDSALYLCASSQDRGGELFFGEGSRLTVL.

In regard to this clonotype: This could be a read error, since a much larger clone is one nucleotide away. This sequence joins TRBV2 and TRBJ2-7; 8 nucleotides match TRBD2. The germline V gene encodes CDR1 SNHLY and CDR2 FYNNEI. The CDR3 has 16 residues. The CDR3 region is CASREGSSGLSYEQYF. CDR3 DNA: TGTGCCAGCCGTGAGGGGTCTAGCGGGCTCTCCTACGAGCAGTACTTC.

To note about this clonotype: A read error may produce the germline difference seen at one junction end. V usage is TRBV4-1 and J usage is TRBJ2-7; D is possibly TRBD2 (6 bases). Per germline, CDR1 MGHRA and CDR2 YSYEKL. CDR3 length: 15 amino acids. This chain's CDR3 is CANSHTSGRTYEQYF. CDR3 nucleotide sequence: TGCGCCAACAGCCATACTAGTGGGAGGACCTACGAGCAGTACTTC.

Remarks on this clonotype: At one of its ends the junction is not consistent with the germline gene, which may arise from a read error. The V call is TRBV28, the J call TRBJ2-3, with 7 bases matching TRBD1. The germline CDR1 and CDR2 sequences are MDHEN and SYDVKM. The CDR3 extends over 15 amino acids. CDR3 in amino acids: CASPPPGQETDTQCF. In DNA, the CDR3 is TGTGCCAGCCCCCCCCCCGGACAGGAGACAGATACGCAGTGTTTT.

To note about this clonotype: Lacking the conserved final phenylalanine or tryptophan, this CDR3 likely reflects a read error. The chain couples TRBV6-6 to TRBJ2-2; unclear D gene. Germline loops: CDR1 MNHNY, CDR2 SVGAGI (reference sequence). The CDR3 runs to 16 residues. CDR3 in DNA: TGTCCCAGCAGAAGTACCCCGGCCGCGAACACCGGGGAGCTGTTTTGT. Translated: CPSRSTPAANTGELFC.

Comment on this clonotype: The CDR3 does not end in the conserved phenylalanine or tryptophan, so this is likely a read error. The chain has TRBV11-3 and TRBJ2-1, with 10 bases that match TRBD1. CDR3 length: 14 amino acids. The V gene's germline CDR1 is SGHNT and CDR2 YENEEA. With 5 bases clipped from V and 6 bases from J, the junction kept 4 bases outside the gene matches. The CDR3 DNA reads TGTGCCAGCAGCCCTGGACAGGGGGGCAATGAGCAGTTCCTT. Its translation is CASSPGQGGNEQFL.

To note about this clonotype: An end of the junction differs from the germline gene, which may be a read error. The V and J genes are TRBV10-3 and TRBJ1-5, with a weak D call TRBD1 (6 bases). The CDR3 loop spans 14 amino acids. Per germline, CDR1 ENHRY and CDR2 SYGVKD. In DNA, the CDR3 is TGTACCATCAGTGAGTTGGGGGACAATCAGCTCCAGCATTTT. The encoded protein is CTISELGDNQLQHF.

This clonotype was observed a single time. An end of the junction does not agree with germline; a read error may underlie this. V gene TRBV14 combines with J gene TRBJ2-2; 8 bases align to TRBD1. The germline CDR1 and CDR2 sequences are SGHDN and FVKESK. This CDR3 comprises 13 residues. The CDR3 region is CASATTGARELFF. CDR3 DNA: TGTGCCAGCGCGACGACAGGGGCCCGGGAGCTGTTCTTT.

The chain carries TRBV10-3 and TRBJ2-3; 8 bases align to TRBD2. The CDR3 extends over 15 amino acids. The germline gives CDR1 ENHRY, CDR2 SYGVKD. V trimming: 7 bases; J trimming: 7 bases; junction bases outside the gene matches: 13. CDR3 sequence (DNA): TGTGCCATCAATGCTGAGACTAGCGTGACCTATACGCAGTATTTT. It yields the protein CAINAETSVTYTQYF.

As for this clonotype: Germline and junction disagree at one end, which may indicate a read error. V usage is TRBV12-3 or TRBV12-4 and J usage is TRBJ2-7, with TRBD2 matching over 11 bases. This CDR3 contains 15 residues. CDR3 DNA sequence: TGTGCCAGCACACTAGCGGGAGTTCTTAACTACGAGCAATACTTC. Translation: CASTLAGVLNYEQYF.

This clonotype was counted only a few times. This could be a read error, since a much larger clone is one nucleotide away. The chain recombines TRBV29-1 with TRBJ1-2; D call uncertain. The CDR3 totals 8 residues. Germline CDR1 and CDR2: SQVTM and ANQGSEA. The CDR3 loop is CSANGYAF. The CDR3 DNA reads TGCAGCGCAAATGGCTACGCCTTC.

With respect to this clonotype: No conserved phenylalanine or tryptophan ends this CDR3, so it is likely a read error. The chain has TRBV11-2 and TRBJ2-7; TRBD2 might be the D (6 bases). The germline CDR1 and CDR2 sequences are SGHAT and FQNNGV. The CDR3 sequence is 16 residues long. This chain's CDR3 is CASSLAPSERSYEQYL. The CDR3 DNA reads as TGTGCCAGCAGTTTAGCACCTAGCGAGCGCTCCTACGAGCAGTACCTC.

This clonotype was seen only a few times. The V call is TRBV20-1, the J call TRBJ2-7; no definite D call. Trimming shortened V by 3 bases and J by 3 bases, and 12 bases separated the two germline ends. The CDR3 spans 13 residues. Germline values: CDR1 DFQATT, CDR2 SNEGSKA (reference sequence). The CDR3 loop is CSARSPSSYEQYF. CDR3 DNA sequence: TGCAGTGCTAGGTCGCCTAGTAGCTACGAGCAGTACTTC.

This clonotype is medium-sized in the sample. The V call is TRBV4-2, the J call TRBJ2-5, with D unclear. Germline CDR1 and CDR2: LGHNA and YNFKEQ. Deletions cut 0 bases from V and 1 base from J, with 9 bases between. The CDR3 is made up of 15 amino acids. The CDR3 nucleotides read TGTGCCAGCAGCCAAGATTTCCGGGCCCAAGAGACCCAGTACTTC. It is translated as CASSQDFRAQETQYF.